The 21 T cell receptor beta chains listed next were all sequenced from one sample in a study of tumor-infiltrating lymphocytes in localized non-small cell lung cancer. Generated by immunoSEQ multiplex PCR, the TCRdb table keeps only in-frame clones and is missing some. The data show 9,500 to 15,000 clones, about nine tenths seen once. Sequencing was done on a sample of lung tumor tissue. The source is a human donor with non-small cell lung cancer.

The chain recombines TRBV5-1 with TRBJ2-3; D gene unclear. Looked up from germline, CDR1 is SGHRS and CDR2 is YFSETQ. The CDR3 is 16 residues long. V was cut by 4 bases and J by 5 bases, with 20 bases left in between. The CDR3 here is CASSGPSGLEGDTQYF. The CDR3, as DNA: TGCGCCAGCAGCGGCCCCTCCGGGCTTGAAGGAGATACGCAGTATTTT.

The chain uses TRBV9 and TRBJ1-1, with unresolved D. V was trimmed by 0 bases and J by 6 bases, leaving 12 bases between them. The CDR3 extends over 14 amino acids. Germline CDR1 reads SGDLS; CDR2 reads YYNGEE. Here the CDR3 reads CASSVEPIRAEAFF. The CDR3 DNA reads TGTGCCAGCAGCGTAGAACCCATACGGGCTGAAGCTTTCTTT.

The J gene is TRBJ1-1, the V gene TRBV10-2, with D possibly matching TRBD1 (5 bases). The CDR3 length is 13 residues. V was trimmed by 8 bases and J by 2 bases, leaving 12 bases between them. The V gene's germline CDR1 is WSHSY and CDR2 SAAADI. The CDR3 DNA reads as TGCGCCAGCCAGGGAGTTCAAAACACTGAAGCTTTCTTT. Protein: CASQGVQNTEAFF.

This rearrangement joins TRBV5-6 to TRBJ2-7, with 9 bases that match TRBD1. V was pared by 3 bases and J by 6 bases, with 10 bases of the junction left unmatched. Per germline, CDR1 SGHDT and CDR2 YYEEEE. The CDR3 contains 15 residues. The CDR3 region has the DNA TGTGCCAGCAGCTACGGAGGGACAGGGAGCCTCGAGCAGTACTTC. Translated, it gives CASSYGGTGSLEQYF.

The rearrangement joins TRBV4-2 to TRBJ1-2, with D possibly matching TRBD1 (6 bases). This CDR3 is 15 amino acids long. Germline V CDR1 and CDR2: LGHNA, YNFKEQ. Trimming stripped 2 bases from V and 3 bases from J, with 13 bases between. CDR3 bases: TGTGCCAGCAGCCAATCTACGGACAGCTACTATGGCTACACCTTC. It codes for CASSQSTDSYYGYTF.

This chain joins TRBV7-8 and TRBJ2-7; 9 bases align to TRBD1. CDR1 and CDR2 (germline): SGHVS, FQNEAQ. V gave up 1 base and J gave up 7 bases; unmatched junction bases: 5. The CDR3 runs 14 residues. The CDR3 DNA reads as TGTGCCAGCAGCTTAGGGGGACAGGGTGAAGAGCAGTACTTC. Encoded protein: CASSLGGQGEEQYF.

The chain uses TRBV5-4 and TRBJ2-1, with 12 bases identical to TRBD2. This CDR3 has 16 residues. CDR1 is SGHNT, CDR2 YYREEE, per germline (reference sequence). J gave up 8 bases and V 4 bases, and 10 bases lay outside the gene matches. This CDR3 is CASSQESSGRVDEQFF. The CDR3 nucleotides are TGTGCCAGCAGCCAAGAGTCTAGCGGGAGGGTTGATGAGCAGTTCTTC.

This clone is a singleton in its sample. This chain uses TRBV5-1 with TRBJ1-1, with D uncertain. There are 14 residues in the CDR3. The V gene lost 1 base and the J gene lost 0 bases, with 7 bases spanning the gap. The germline CDR1 and CDR2 sequences are SGHRS and YFSETQ. Here the CDR3 DNA reads TGCGCCAGCAGCTTGAACACTCTGAACACTGAAGCTTTCTTT. Protein product: CASSLNTLNTEAFF.

V usage is TRBV4-2 and J usage is TRBJ2-3; 7 nucleotides agree with TRBD2. This CDR3 spans 17 amino acids. CDR1 LGHNA and CDR2 YNFKEQ come from the germline V gene. Trimming took 0 bases from V and 2 from J; bases not matched to a gene: 8. DNA of the CDR3: TGTGCCAGCAGCCAAGATCGGCGGGAGTTAGACACAGATACGCAGTATTTT. Its protein product is CASSQDRRELDTDTQYF.

This clone has a single count. The gene calls are TRBV15 and TRBJ1-4, with TRBD1 as a possible D gene (5 bases). Per germline, CDR1 LNHNV and CDR2 YYDKDF (reference sequence). The CDR3 contains 16 residues. The V and J ends lost 7 bases and 3 bases respectively, with 18 bases between them. CDR3 nucleotides: TGTGCCACCAAGGGGCAGGCTCAGGTGGCTAATGAAAAACTGTTTTTT. The encoded protein is CATKGQAQVANEKLFF. Looking up the rest from reference TRBV15 and TRBJ1-4 gives the full variable domain: DAMVIQNPRYQVTQFGKPVTLSCSQTLNHNVMYWYQQKSSQAPKLLFHYYDKDFNNEADTPDNFQSRRPNTSFCFLDIRSPGLGDTAMYLCATKGQAQVANEKLFFGSGTQLSVL.

The chain links TRBV6-1 to TRBJ1-5; D possibly corresponds to TRBD1 (6 bases). Germline assignment: CDR1 MNHNS and CDR2 SASEGT. This CDR3 is built from 15 residues. V shed 2 bases and J shed 7 bases, with 15 bases lying between them. The CDR3 loop reads CASSERGGAQQPQHF. The CDR3 nucleotides read TGTGCCAGCAGTGAAAGGGGGGGGGCCCAGCAGCCCCAGCATTTT.

The rearrangement uses TRBV5-8 and TRBJ2-7; 10 nucleotides match TRBD1. V trimming: 7 bases; J trimming: 3 bases; junction bases outside the gene matches: 4. The germline V gene has CDR1 SGHTS and CDR2 YDEGEE. The CDR3 covers 13 residues. This CDR3 reads CASQRDRGYEQYF. CDR3 nucleotides: TGTGCCAGCCAAAGGGACAGGGGCTACGAGCAGTACTTC.

This chain joins TRBV28 and TRBJ2-4; maybe TRBD1 (6 bases). The germline gives CDR1 MDHEN, CDR2 SYDVKM. The germline V and J ends were trimmed by 2 bases and 7 bases, with 12 bases remaining between them. There are 14 residues in the CDR3. CDR3: CASSLQGRGNIQYF. For the CDR3, the DNA is TGTGCCAGCAGTTTACAGGGGAGAGGGAACATTCAGTACTTC.

About this clone: At one end the junction does not follow the germline gene, possibly because of a read error. The CDR3: CASSLGRTNEQFF. The CDR3, as DNA: TGTGCTAGCAGCTTAGGCAGGACGAATGAGCAGTTCTTC. The chain joins TRBV7-7 to TRBJ2-1; no clear D. The CDR3 length is 13 residues. Germline-derived CDR1 and CDR2 are SSHAT and FNYEAQ (reference sequence).

The genes are TRBV5-1 and TRBJ1-1; D possibly corresponds to TRBD1 (5 bases). This CDR3 comprises 14 residues. From germline, CDR1 is SGHRS and CDR2 YFSETQ. Trimming shortened V by 0 bases and J by 5 bases, and 11 bases separated the two germline ends. The CDR3 is CASSLAGGETEAFF. CDR3 DNA: TGCGCCAGCAGCTTGGCCGGAGGGGAGACTGAAGCTTTCTTT.

V and J are TRBV2 and TRBJ1-1, with D unclear. The V and J ends lost 7 bases and 0 bases respectively, with 12 bases between them. The V gene's germline CDR1 is SNHLY and CDR2 FYNNEI. The CDR3 totals 14 residues. The CDR3 DNA sequence: TGTGCCAGCACCGCCAGTCGGTTGAACACTGAAGCTTTCTTT. This encodes CASTASRLNTEAFF.

The DNA of the CDR3 is TGCAGTGCTACTCCCAGGGAAGCTTTCTTT. Translation gives CSATPREAFF. The chain couples TRBV20-1 to TRBJ1-1; D ambiguous. The V gene's germline CDR1 is DFQATT and CDR2 SNEGSKA (reference sequence). The CDR3 loop spans 10 amino acids. V was trimmed by 4 bases and J by 8 bases, leaving 8 bases between them.

This rearrangement joins TRBV11-2 to TRBJ1-1; D may be TRBD1 (6 bases). The CDR3 spans 14 residues. Germline CDR1 and CDR2: SGHAT and FQNNGV. Trimming took 5 bases from V and 6 from J, leaving 16 bases between them. Here the CDR3 reads CASSQQTGAAEAFF. CDR3 DNA sequence: TGTGCCAGCAGCCAGCAGACAGGAGCGGCTGAAGCTTTCTTT.

This clone turned up a few times. The genes are TRBV10-3 and TRBJ2-7, with TRBD2 matching 10 bases. Germline loops: CDR1 ENHRY, CDR2 SYGVKD. The CDR3 runs to 15 residues. The J segment lost 5 bases and the V segment lost 2 bases, leaving 6 bases of the junction unmatched. For the CDR3, the DNA is TGTGCCATCAGTGAGCCGGGGCTAGCGGGAGACGAGCAGTACTTC. Residues: CAISEPGLAGDEQYF.

The V gene is TRBV2, the J gene TRBJ2-7; TRBD2 might be the D (6 bases). Per germline, CDR1 SNHLY and CDR2 FYNNEI. Trimming stripped 6 bases from V and 11 bases from J, with 20 bases between. This CDR3 contains 13 residues. The CDR3 is CASSSDPAREKYF. CDR3 sequence (DNA): TGTGCCAGCAGCTCCGACCCGGCGCGGGAAAAGTACTTC. Together with reference TRBV2 and TRBJ2-7, the CDR3 gives the full variable domain: EPEVTQTPSHQVTQMGQEVILRCVPISNHLYFYWYRQILGQKVEFLVSFYNNEISEKSEIFDDQFSVERPDGSNFTLKIRSTKLEDSAMYFCASSSDPAREKYFGPGTRLTVT.

The genes are TRBV7-2 and TRBJ2-3; D is undetermined. The CDR3 length is 14 residues. CDR1 is SGHTA, CDR2 FQGNSA, per germline. V shed 2 bases and J shed 2 bases, with 8 bases lying between them. CDR3 bases: TGTGCCAGCAGCTTACTCAAAAACACAGATACGCAGTATTTT. Amino acid sequence: CASSLLKNTDTQYF.